The clone carrying this T cell receptor (beta chain) has only a few counts. Its specificity is not known. Assay used: immunoSEQ multiplex PCR; TCRdb lists only in-frame clones, some missing. The sample includes millions of clones, more than 85% of them seen just once. These data come from a study of shared clonotypes between healthy human individuals. Naive CD8 cells, CD45RO-negative and positively selected for CCR7, excluded terminally differentiated effector memory CD45RA+ cells. All donors were healthy HIV-negative adults lacking recent acute infections or vaccinations. The study, taken as a whole, reports: Larger richness was generally estimated for naive than memory subsets. Clonotypes shared by all four sorted-subset donors had higher generation probabilities than non-shared clonotypes.

The length of the CDR3 is 12 residues. Germline assignment: CDR1 SNHLY and CDR2 FYNNEI. V trimming: 1 base; J trimming: 14 bases; junction bases outside the gene matches: 4. The sample consisted of naive CD8+ T cells from PBMCs. The sequence derives from a man between 18 and 29 years old in good health. Some clones in this sample may be carry-over from other donors' samples. The chain carries TRBV2 and TRBJ2-1, with 8 bases matching TRBD2. Here the CDR3 reads CASSEVRREEFF. CDR3 nucleotides: TGTGCCAGCAGTGAAGTGAGGCGGGAGGAGTTCTTC.